The T cell receptor beta chain under discussion was sequenced for a study of T-cell reconstitution after alpha-beta-depleted transplantation in children. Overall study findings and caveats: In patients about two months after transplant, alpha-beta T cells reportedly arose from several hundred expanded graft clones.

Concerning this clonotype itself: Its antigen remains unidentified.

Molecular barcoding with unique molecular identifiers was used for the TCRbeta library. TCRdb reanalysed the PCR reads using MiXCR and keeps one entry per CDR3 protein. The profile shows roughly 400,000 distinct CDR3 sequences, about 40% of them singletons. V lost 0 bases, J lost 2 bases, and 14 bases lay in between. CDR1 and CDR2 (germline): MNHEY, SMNVEV (reference sequence). This CDR3 is built from 16 residues. The rearrangement uses TRBV27 and TRBJ2-7; possibly TRBD1 for D (6 bases). The receptor was derived from a girl between 2 and 10 years old with aplastic anemia, due to receive a stem cell transplant. The sample here was PBMCs, taken before TCRalphabeta/CD19-depleted stem cell transplant. The CDR3 region is CASSLSRGSGTYEQYF. CDR3 DNA: TGTGCCAGCAGTTTATCGAGGGGGAGTGGGACCTACGAGCAGTACTTC.